This TCR beta chain is drawn from a study of molecular identifiers for immune sequencing clone quantification. This clonotype was counted a few times. Its matching antigen is unknown. Naive CD8 T cells were sorted, and the gate applied was CD8+CD4-CCR7+CD45RA+. Bulk libraries came from a prior protocol with listed TCR primers. TCRdb called the PCR reads again in MiXCR, with one record for every CDR3 protein. The sample shows hundreds of thousands of distinct CDR3 sequences, less than 30% of them seen only once. Findings of the study overall: Barcode collisions between identical TCR molecules could shrink estimates of highly expanded clone sizes. Over 99% of effector molecules, but under 1% in naive cells, were held by clones with more than 20 RNA copies.

This CDR3 contains 15 residues. J gave up 2 bases and V 6 bases, and 10 bases lay outside the gene matches. CDR1 is MNHEY, CDR2 SMNVEV, per germline (reference sequence). The source of this sequence is a human donor in good health. Some libraries in this study had Jurkat cell RNA spiked in. Specimen: naive CD8+ T cells from blood, with Jurkat cell RNA spiked in. The sample's subset: FACS-sorted CD8+CD4-CCR7+CD45RA+ naive T cells. The V gene is TRBV27, the J gene TRBJ2-7; TRBD1 aligns across 7 bases. The CDR3 spells CASSLIDRAPYEQYF. The CDR3 coding sequence is TGTGCCAGCAGCCTCATCGACAGGGCCCCCTACGAGCAGTACTTC.